Following are 21 T cell receptor beta chains from one sample sequenced in a study of T cell repertoires in cytomegalovirus infection. TCRdb passed the reads through MiXCR, listing each CDR3 protein once. The table lists just under 550,000 distinct CDR3 sequences, 26% of them singletons. Specimen: PBMCs. These receptors came from a human donor in good health (CMV status not recorded). Some clones in this sample may be carry-over from other donors' samples.

This clonotype was detected only a few times. V is TRBV5-4 and J is TRBJ2-1; a weak D match, TRBD2 (6 bases). The ends were cut back, 6 bases at V and 7 bases at J, with 8 bases in the middle. The germline V gene has CDR1 SGHNT and CDR2 YYREEE (reference sequence). CDR3 length: 11 amino acids. CDR3 nucleotide sequence: TGTGCCAGCAATCGGGGGAATGAGCAGTTCTTC. This translates into CASNRGNEQFF.

This clonotype was seen ten or more times. The J gene is TRBJ2-1, the V gene TRBV7-2; 7 bases agree with TRBD2. The CDR3 sequence is 15 residues long. With 0 bases clipped from V and 3 bases from J, the junction kept 2 bases outside the gene matches. In germline, CDR1 is SGHTA, CDR2 FQGNSA. The CDR3 sequence is CASSLAAGVYNEQFF. DNA of the CDR3: TGTGCCAGCAGCTTAGCGGCGGGAGTCTACAATGAGCAGTTCTTC.

This clonotype showed up many times. The rearrangement uses TRBV7-9 and TRBJ1-2, with a tentative D call TRBD1 (5 bases). Trimming took off 5 bases at V and 5 bases at J, with 9 bases between the two ends. The length of the CDR3 is 12 residues. Germline CDR1 and CDR2: SEHNR and FQNEAQ (reference sequence). The DNA of the CDR3 is TGTGCCAGCAGCCCAGGGTTATATGGCTACACCTTC. Translation gives CASSPGLYGYTF.

Only a few counts were recorded for this clonotype. The chain couples TRBV28 to TRBJ2-2; TRBD1 might be the D (5 bases). Germline V gene lookup returns CDR1 MDHEN and CDR2 SYDVKM. V shed 8 bases and J shed 6 bases, with 16 bases lying between them. This CDR3 comprises 14 residues. The CDR3 DNA reads TGTGCCAGCGGCATACTCAGGGATTCCGGGGAGCTGTTTTTT. Translation: CASGILRDSGELFF.

This clonotype has only a few counts. This chain connects TRBV5-6 to TRBJ2-7; TRBD1 aligns across 8 bases. CDR3 length equals 14 residues. The ends lost 6 bases at V and 4 bases at J; junction bases unmatched: 9. Germline CDR1 is SGHDT and CDR2 is YYEEEE. The CDR3 coding sequence is TGTGCCAGCAAATACGGACAGGGATATTACGAGCAGTACGTC. This gives the protein CASKYGQGYYEQYV.

This clonotype was recorded a few times. V gene TRBV4-1 combines with J gene TRBJ2-2; possible D gene TRBD2, 6 bases. Germline CDR1 is MGHRA and CDR2 is YSYEKL. The V and J ends lost 4 bases and 5 bases respectively, with 14 bases between them. The CDR3 spans 15 residues. CDR3 region: CASSPGVGGTGELFF. CDR3 sequence (DNA): TGCGCCAGCAGCCCTGGGGTTGGGGGGACCGGGGAGCTGTTTTTT.

The rearrangement joins TRBV7-6 to TRBJ2-5, with D perhaps matching TRBD1 (6 bases). The CDR3 sequence is 15 residues long. CDR1 SGHVS and CDR2 FNYEAQ come from the germline V gene. V lost 3 bases to trimming and J lost 3 bases, with 14 bases between them. The CDR3 region is CASSLGAVIEETQYF. The CDR3 DNA sequence: TGTGCCAGCAGCTTGGGGGCGGTAATTGAAGAGACCCAGTACTTC.

This clonotype was detected a few times. This chain joins TRBV7-6 and TRBJ2-5, with TRBD1 as a possible D gene (6 bases). The CDR3 sequence is 17 residues long. Trimming left V 1 base short and J 0 bases short, with 15 bases between. Germline V gene data show CDR1 as SGHVS and CDR2 as FNYEAQ. The CDR3 bases are TGTGCCAGCAGCTTAGACAACCCGAGGGGGTACCAAGAGACCCAGTACTTC. This sequence encodes CASSLDNPRGYQETQYF.

In its sample, this clonotype was seen a few times. The gene calls are TRBV23-1 and TRBJ2-7; possibly TRBD2 for D (7 bases). TRBV23-1 counts as an open reading frame of uncertain function. V was pared by 2 bases and J by 3 bases, with 20 bases between. The CDR3 consists of 17 residues. CDR3 bases: TGCGCCAGCAGTCAAGACCCAGGGGAACTAGCGAACTACGAGCAGTACTTC. Translating gives CASSQDPGELANYEQYF.

A few counts support this clonotype. The chain couples TRBV19 to TRBJ2-3; unclear D gene. The germline V gene encodes CDR1 LNHDA and CDR2 SQIVND (reference sequence). The CDR3 has 16 residues. The V end was cut by 5 bases, the J end by 4 bases, with 19 bases between. CDR3 amino acids: CASSVHGIAVADTQYF. The CDR3 nucleotides read TGTGCCAGTAGTGTCCATGGAATAGCTGTCGCAGATACGCAGTATTTT.

This clonotype has more than one count but fewer than ten. This chain links TRBV7-9 with TRBJ2-1, with D perhaps TRBD2 (5 bases). CDR3 size: 12 residues. Trimming removed 5 bases from V and 10 bases from J, with 12 bases in between. Germline CDR1 and CDR2: SEHNR and FQNEAQ (reference sequence). CDR3 protein: CASSPNRREQFF. CDR3 in DNA: TGTGCCAGCAGCCCCAACCGGAGGGAGCAGTTCTTC.

V gene TRBV20-1 combines with J gene TRBJ2-6; D uncertain. V lost 0 bases, J lost 0 bases, and 6 bases lay in between. Germline V gene data show CDR1 as DFQATT and CDR2 as SNEGSKA (reference sequence). The CDR3 spans 15 residues. This CDR3 is CSARDSYSGANVLTF. CDR3 bases: TGCAGTGCTAGAGATTCGTACTCTGGGGCCAACGTCCTGACTTTC.

This clonotype was found many times. This chain connects TRBV7-2 to TRBJ1-6; no definite D call. Trimming cost V 4 bases and J 5 bases, with 21 bases left between them. From germline, CDR1 is SGHTA and CDR2 FQGNSA. The CDR3 has 18 residues. In nucleotides, the CDR3 is TGTGCCAGCAGCTCGGAAGGGTTGAAGTGGTTGGATAATTCACCCCTCCACTTT. Its translation is CASSSEGLKWLDNSPLHF.

This chain connects TRBV19 to TRBJ1-2; 7 positions match TRBD1. Germline trimming cut 7 bases from V and 2 bases from J; bases unmatched to any gene: 7. Germline CDR1 and CDR2: LNHDA and SQIVND (reference sequence). The CDR3 is 14 amino acids. Written as DNA, the CDR3 is TGTGCCAGTACCAGGGACAGACTAAACTATGGCTACACCTTC. This codes for CASTRDRLNYGYTF.

The chain couples TRBV11-2 to TRBJ2-2; D is possibly TRBD2 (5 bases). Trimming removed 11 bases at V and 5 bases at J, with 18 bases between. Looked up from germline, CDR1 is SGHAT and CDR2 is FQNNGV. The CDR3 runs 14 residues. The CDR3 protein is CASQGYSGTGELFF. The CDR3 coding sequence is TGTGCCTCCCAAGGGTATTCGGGAACCGGGGAGCTGTTTTTT.

The gene calls are TRBV6-5 and TRBJ2-1; no definite D call. Germline CDR1 MNHEY, CDR2 SVGAGI. With 5 bases removed from V and 2 bases from J, the gap between germline ends came to 13 bases. CDR3 size: 15 residues. In DNA, the CDR3 is TGTGCCAGCAGTGCCCTCCATGGGACCTACAATGAGCAGTTCTTC. This translates into CASSALHGTYNEQFF.

The rearrangement links TRBV19 to TRBJ1-3; 8 bases align to TRBD1. This CDR3 has 13 residues. V lost 6 bases, J lost 6 bases, and 4 bases stayed unmatched. Germline V gene lookup returns CDR1 LNHDA and CDR2 SQIVND (reference sequence). In DNA, the CDR3 is TGTGCCAGTAGGGTGACAGGGGCAAACACCATATATTTT. This codes for CASRVTGANTIYF.

This clonotype came up once. The chain combines TRBV7-3 with TRBJ2-3; D remains unclear. The V gene's germline CDR1 is SGHTA and CDR2 FQGTGA. The V end was cut by 5 bases, the J end by 4 bases, with 10 bases between. The CDR3 consists of 13 residues. CDR3 coding DNA: TGTGCCAGCAGCCTATTCGAGGCAGATACGCAGTATTTT. The encoded protein is CASSLFEADTQYF.

This chain uses TRBV29-1 with TRBJ2-2; TRBD2 aligns across 8 bases. With 6 bases clipped from V and 5 bases from J, the junction kept 14 bases outside the gene matches. The germline gives CDR1 SQVTM, CDR2 ANQGSEA. The CDR3 is made up of 16 amino acids. For the CDR3, the DNA is TGCAGCGTCACCGGGGGGGACGCGGGAGGAACCGGGGAGCTGTTTTTT. Encoded protein: CSVTGGDAGGTGELFF.

The rearrangement links TRBV10-3 to TRBJ2-6; D remains unclear. V was clipped by 10 bases and J by 2 bases, with 12 bases between them. CDR1 and CDR2 from the germline V gene are ENHRY and SYGVKD. This CDR3 comprises 14 residues. The CDR3 region has the DNA TGTGCCACCCATGGGTGGGCTGGGGCCAACGTCCTGACTTTC. Translating gives CATHGWAGANVLTF.

This clonotype was observed at least ten times. The chain joins TRBV7-9 to TRBJ1-2; D perhaps matches TRBD1 (6 bases). V dropped 1 base and J dropped 6 bases, with 9 bases sitting between them. CDR1 is SEHNR, CDR2 FQNEAQ, per germline (reference sequence). CDR3 size: 13 residues. CDR3 coding DNA: TGTGCCAGCAGCTTAGGTCAGGGGAATGGCTACACCTTC. Translated: CASSLGQGNGYTF.